This T cell receptor beta chain emerged from a study of blood T cell repertoires in COVID-19. Study-wide background: Spain, Italy and the United States supplied samples that represented acute and convalescent COVID-19.

Authors' methods: Estimated nucleated cell counts came from reference gene primer amplification. Repertoires were generated with immunoSEQ multiplex PCR, while TCRdb's copy carries only in-frame clones and drops some. The DNA gave D and trimming, while V, J and clone size come from that table. The sample carries roughly 100,000 clones, more than 70% recorded once. V shed 3 bases and J shed 4 bases, with 13 bases lying between them. The CDR3 runs 14 residues. In germline, CDR1 is SGDLS, CDR2 YYNGEE. The sequence came from an elderly woman with active COVID-19. Source material: peripheral blood. This chain uses TRBV9 with TRBJ1-2; tentative D call: TRBD1 (5 bases). CDR3 DNA sequence: TGTGCCAGCAGCGAGGGACGGACTATCTATGGCTACACCTTC. Amino acids: CASSEGRTIYGYTF.